Sequencing of this T cell receptor beta chain was carried out in a study of a mutant IDH1 vaccine in newly diagnosed glioma. At the level of the study: Administration of eight vaccinations to patients took place in weeks 1, 3, 5, 7, 11, 15, 19, 23.

Regarding this clone: Its matching antigen is unknown.

Study-level results: The authors found pseudoprogression apparently unrelated to changes in top peripheral T cell clonotypes.

Sequencing used immunoSEQ multiplex PCR; TCRdb keeps in-frame clones, though not all of them. The sample has about 130,000 clones; about four fifths are singletons. Losses at the gene ends were 7 bases for V and 5 bases for J; bases not matched to a gene: 8. The germline CDR1 and CDR2 sequences are SNHLY and FYNNEI. CDR3 length: 14 amino acids. As for time point: week 11, during vaccination. The investigators gave 300 ug of mutant IDH1 20-mer peptide in each vaccine dose, together with topical imiquimod. The sequences come from PBMCs, collected from a glioma patient whose treatment included an IDH1 peptide vaccine. The chain couples TRBV2 to TRBJ1-2; the match to TRBD1 covers 9 bases. The clonotype was recovered from a man between 35 and 55 years old with glioma. The CDR3 sequence is CASIRQGGRYGYTF. In nucleotides, the CDR3 is TGTGCCAGCATTAGACAGGGGGGTCGGTATGGCTACACCTTC.